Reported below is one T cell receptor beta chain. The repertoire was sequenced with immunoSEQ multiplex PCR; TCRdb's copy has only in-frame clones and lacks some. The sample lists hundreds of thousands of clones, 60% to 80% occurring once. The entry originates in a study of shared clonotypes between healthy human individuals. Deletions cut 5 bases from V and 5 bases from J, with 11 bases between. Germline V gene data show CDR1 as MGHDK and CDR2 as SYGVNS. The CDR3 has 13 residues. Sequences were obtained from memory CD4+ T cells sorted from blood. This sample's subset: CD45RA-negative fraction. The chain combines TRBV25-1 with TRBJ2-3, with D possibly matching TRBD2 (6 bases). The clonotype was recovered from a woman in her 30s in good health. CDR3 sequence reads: CASSFGGKDTQYF. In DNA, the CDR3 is TGTGCCAGCAGTTTTGGAGGGAAAGATACGCAGTATTTT.